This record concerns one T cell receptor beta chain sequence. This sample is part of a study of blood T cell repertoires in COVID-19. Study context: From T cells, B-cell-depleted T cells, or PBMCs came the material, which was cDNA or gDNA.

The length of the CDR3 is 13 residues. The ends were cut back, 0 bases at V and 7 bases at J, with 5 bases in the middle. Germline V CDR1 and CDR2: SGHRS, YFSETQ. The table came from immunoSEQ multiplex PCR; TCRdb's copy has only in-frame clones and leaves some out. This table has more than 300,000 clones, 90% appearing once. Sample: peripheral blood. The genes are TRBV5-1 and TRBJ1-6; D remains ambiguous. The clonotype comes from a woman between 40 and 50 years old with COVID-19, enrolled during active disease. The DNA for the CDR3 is TGCGCCAGCAGCTTGGGAGGGAATTCACCCCTCCACTTT. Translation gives CASSLGGNSPLHF.